These 7 T cell receptor beta chains came from one sample sequenced in a study of blood T cell repertoires in COVID-19 (dated by TCRdb to 2020 to 2021). Libraries were prepared through the immunoSEQ multiplex PCR assay. The table comes from immuneACCESS by way of TCRdb, which keeps in-frame sequences with V and J called. Part of the clones is missing from these tables; in studies checked, under half for an unresolved V gene and the rest for unknown reasons. Here the sample has about 200,000 clones; 75% to 85% occur a single time. The ten largest clonotypes hold about 7.2% of the sample. Sequencing was done on a sample of PBMCs or T cells enriched from blood (not recorded which). The receptors derive from a woman aged 40 to 50 with acute COVID-19.

The V call is TRBV6-2 or TRBV6-3, the J call TRBJ2-2; 9 bases map to TRBD1. Germline V gene data show CDR1 as MNHEY and CDR2 as SVGEGT. Unmatched junction bases numbered 4, after V lost 5 bases and J lost 0 bases. This CDR3 contains 16 residues. The CDR3 bases are TGTGCCAGCAGTCGCCGGGACAGGGCGAACACCGGGGAGCTGTTTTTT. Protein: CASSRRDRANTGELFF.

The chain employs TRBV4-3 and TRBJ2-3, with unresolved D. This CDR3 comprises 15 residues. V gave up 3 bases and J gave up 0 bases, with 10 bases separating them. The germline CDR1 and CDR2 sequences are LGHNA and YSLEER. As DNA, the CDR3 is TGCGCCAGCAGCCACGACTCAACTAGCACAGATACGCAGTATTTT. Protein product: CASSHDSTSTDTQYF.

The chain combines TRBV5-1 with TRBJ1-3; 7 nucleotides agree with TRBD1. The CDR3 consists of 17 residues. The V gene's germline CDR1 is SGHRS and CDR2 YFSETQ. The V gene end was trimmed by 4 bases and the J gene end by 0 bases; junction bases not matched to a gene: 10. In DNA, the CDR3 is TGCGCCAGCAGCCAGACGGTAAACAGGGGCTCTGGAAACACCATATATTTT. Protein product: CASSQTVNRGSGNTIYF. Full variable domain (outside the CDR3, taken from reference TRBV5-1 and TRBJ1-3): KAGVTQTPRYLIKTRGQQVTLSCSPISGHRSVSWYQQTPGQGLQFLFEYFSETQRNKGNFPGRFSGRQFSNSRSEMNVSTLELGDSALYLCASSQTVNRGSGNTIYFGEGSWLTVV.

This chain links TRBV27 with TRBJ2-1; 7 bases agree with TRBD2. CDR1 and CDR2 from the germline V gene are MNHEY and SMNVEV (reference sequence). The CDR3 sequence is 15 residues long. The ends lost 2 bases at V and 0 bases at J; junction bases unmatched: 1. CDR3 protein: CASSLGGSSYNEQFF. The CDR3 DNA reads as TGTGCCAGCAGTTTAGGCGGGAGCTCCTACAATGAGCAGTTCTTC.

This chain links TRBV10-1 with TRBJ1-4, with 8 bases fitting TRBD1. V lost 8 bases, J lost 8 bases, and 19 bases stayed unmatched. The CDR3 totals 17 residues. CDR1 is WNHNN, CDR2 SYGVQD, per germline (reference sequence). The CDR3 coding sequence is TGCGCCAGCGGTAGGGGACAGGTGGGTAGCGATGAGGAAAAACTGTTTTTT. Translating it yields CASGRGQVGSDEEKLFF.

This clone was counted ten times or more. The chain carries TRBV5-6 and TRBJ2-7; 9 bases are a match to TRBD1. J gave up 7 bases and V 4 bases, and 9 bases lay outside the gene matches. Germline CDR1 reads SGHDT; CDR2 reads YYEEEE. This CDR3 is 14 amino acids long. CDR3 sequence (DNA): TGTGCCAGCAGCGCTCCGGGACAGGGTTGGGAGCAGTACTTC. This codes for CASSAPGQGWEQYF.

This rearrangement joins TRBV5-5 to TRBJ2-2; D may be TRBD1 (6 bases). This CDR3 has 14 residues. V was clipped by 1 base and J by 3 bases, with 7 bases between them. CDR1 and CDR2 from the germline V gene are SGHKS and YYEKEE (reference sequence). The CDR3 region is CASSLYRDTGELFF. For the CDR3, the DNA is TGTGCCAGCAGCTTGTACAGGGACACCGGGGAGCTGTTTTTT.